This T cell receptor beta chain derives from a study of molecular identifiers for immune sequencing clone quantification. Findings and caveats of the study: In naive cells, under 1% of molecules belonged to clones above 20 RNA copies, against over 99% in effector cells.

Researchers sorted naive CD8 T cells as cells that were CD8+CD4-CCR7+CD45RA+. At least ten counts were recorded for this clonotype. Its antigen remains unidentified. TCRdb passed the PCR reads through MiXCR, listing each CDR3 protein once. This table has 40,000 to 45,000 distinct CDR3 sequences, less than 20% appearing once. CDR3 size: 17 residues. Trimming cost V 0 bases and J 1 base, with 13 bases left between them. From germline, CDR1 is SEHNR and CDR2 FQNEAQ (reference sequence). This receptor was obtained from a human donor in good health. Some libraries in this study had Jurkat cell RNA spiked in. The sequencing sample was made of naive CD8+ T cells from blood, with Jurkat cell RNA spiked in. Subset given: FACS-sorted CD8+CD4-CCR7+CD45RA+ naive T cells. The rearrangement joins TRBV7-9 to TRBJ1-5; D ambiguous. The CDR3 reads CASSLADFDPSNQPQHF. The CDR3 DNA reads as TGTGCCAGCAGCTTAGCCGATTTTGACCCGAGCAATCAGCCCCAGCATTTT.